This is a list of T cell receptor beta chains from one sample in a study of T cell changes during pregnancy in multiple sclerosis. Profiled with immunoSEQ multiplex PCR; TCRdb holds only in-frame clones, not every one. The sample records approximately 64,000 clones, around 93% being singletons. The input for sequencing was peripheral blood, taken in the first trimester of pregnancy. The receptor set was obtained from a female donor with multiple sclerosis, enrolled in a pregnancy study. CDR3s include the opening cysteine and the closing phenylalanine or tryptophan. The D gene is left open where the match is weak. Some rows mark clone size as missing; the rest say once, few, many or name a class of expanded clone.

DNA	CDR3	size	J	length	D	V
TGCAGCGTCGCGAACAGAAATCAGCCCCAGCATTTT	CSVANRNQPQHF	.	TRBJ1-5	12	.	TRBV29-1
TGTGCCAGCAGCCCGGTCCGGGGACAAGAGACCCAGTACTTC	CASSPVRGQETQYF	.	TRBJ2-5	14	.	TRBV2
TGCGCCAGCAGCCAAGATATAAACGGGGAGCTGTTTTTT	CASSQDINGELFF	.	TRBJ2-2	13	.	TRBV14
TGTGCCAGAAGCCCGGGACTAGCGGCCTACGAGCAGTACTTC	CARSPGLAAYEQYF	many	TRBJ2-7	14	TRBD2	TRBV5-3
TGTGCCAGCAGGTTCGGGACAGGGGATGACACCGGGGAGCTGTTTTTT	CASRFGTGDDTGELFF	.	TRBJ2-2	16	TRBD1	TRBV5-4
TGTGCCAGCACCTGGGGGCTCTCTGGGGCCAACGTCCTGACTTTC	CASTWGLSGANVLTF	.	TRBJ2-6	15	.	TRBV27
TGTGCCAGCAGCTTCAACTCAAACAGGGGCCAGGGGGGAAACACCATATATTTT	CASSFNSNRGQGGNTIYF	.	TRBJ1-3	18	TRBD1	TRBV11-2
TGTGCCAGCAGCGCATCCACAGGGGGGCGGCAGCCCCAGCATTTT	CASSASTGGRQPQHF	once	TRBJ1-5	15	TRBD1	TRBV7-9
TGTGCCAGCAGCTTAGAACTAGCGGGAGCGTACAATGAGCAGTTCTTC	CASSLELAGAYNEQFF	.	TRBJ2-1	16	TRBD2	TRBV11-2
TGTGCCAGCAGCGCCGGACAGTTAAAAGAGACCCAGTACTTC	CASSAGQLKETQYF	.	TRBJ2-5	14	.	TRBV9
TGTGCCAGCCGACCATTCCATCTAGGGGCACTCTACGAGCAGTACTTC	CASRPFHLGALYEQYF	.	TRBJ2-7	16	.	TRBV28
TGTGCCAGCAGTTACTCAGGAGGGGCTGGAGATACGCAGTATTTT	CASSYSGGAGDTQYF	.	TRBJ2-3	15	.	TRBV6-5
TGTGCCAGCTCACCGATACCCCAGGGACAGGGGGCTTCTGGGGCCAACGTCCTGACTTTC	CASSPIPQGQGASGANVLTF	.	TRBJ2-6	20	TRBD1	TRBV18
TGTGCCAGCTCACCGGGACAGGGGAACACTGAAGCTTTCTTT	CASSPGQGNTEAFF	once	TRBJ1-1	14	TRBD1	TRBV18
TGTGCCAGTTTACAGGGTCGGGATACGCAGTATTTT	CASLQGRDTQYF	few	TRBJ2-3	12	.	TRBV25-1
TGTGCCAGCAGTTTTCCGGCCGGGGAGCTGTTTTTT	CASSFPAGELFF	.	TRBJ2-2	12	.	TRBV27
TGCGCCAGCAGCTTGGAGAGCTCCTACAATGAGCAGTTCTTC	CASSLESSYNEQFF	once	TRBJ2-1	14	.	TRBV5-1
TGTGCCAGCAGTGAAGCGAACAGAGACTACGAGCAGTACTTC	CASSEANRDYEQYF	.	TRBJ2-7	14	.	TRBV2
TGCAGCGTGCAACAGGGGTACGAGCAGTACTTC	CSVQQGYEQYF	.	TRBJ2-7	11	TRBD1	TRBV29-1
TGTGCCAGCAGCATTAACAGGGGGGATGAAAAACTGTTTTTT	CASSINRGDEKLFF	once	TRBJ1-4	14	TRBD1	TRBV5-4
TGTGCCAGCAGTTTGGCGACTAGCGGGTCCTACGAGCAGTACTTC	CASSLATSGSYEQYF	.	TRBJ2-7	15	TRBD2	TRBV28
TGTGCCATCAGTGAACGGGGAGGTACAGATACGCAGTATTTT	CAISERGGTDTQYF	.	TRBJ2-3	14	.	TRBV10-3
TGTGCCAGCAGCCAAGATCGGAATCAGCCCCAGCATTTT	CASSQDRNQPQHF	.	TRBJ1-5	13	.	TRBV14
TGTGCCAGTAATCAAGGACTAGCGGGAGGGCGCGGGGCCGGGGAGCTGTTTTTT	CASNQGLAGGRGAGELFF	.	TRBJ2-2	18	TRBD2	TRBV19
TGTGCCAGCAGTTTATCGATAGGAGCGGGAGGTTACGAGCAGTACTTC	CASSLSIGAGGYEQYF	.	TRBJ2-7	16	TRBD2	TRBV27
TGTGCCAGCAGCAAGGGCCCCGGGACTGACCATGAGCAGTTCTTC	CASSKGPGTDHEQFF	.	TRBJ2-1	15	.	TRBV7-9
TGCAGCGTTGAAGCAGGGAGCACAGATACGCAGTATTTT	CSVEAGSTDTQYF	once	TRBJ2-3	13	.	TRBV29-1
TGCGCCAGCAGCCAAACAGGGAATGAAAAACTGTTTTTT	CASSQTGNEKLFF	.	TRBJ1-4	13	.	TRBV4-3
TGTGCCAGCAGTGCTGGCTTCCTTCAGGGGGAGACCCAGTACTTC	CASSAGFLQGETQYF	.	TRBJ2-5	15	.	TRBV6-1
TGTGCCAGCAGCCAAGGGGGTATAACTGAAGCTTTCTTT	CASSQGGITEAFF	few	TRBJ1-1	13	.	TRBV7-6
TGTGCCACCAGCAGAGATCCGGCGGGAGGTAGTACCGGGGAGCTGTTTTTT	CATSRDPAGGSTGELFF	.	TRBJ2-2	17	TRBD2	TRBV15
TGTGCCCCAAGTGAGGGGAACACTGAAGCTTTCTTT	CAPSEGNTEAFF	.	TRBJ1-1	12	.	TRBV19
TGTGCCAGCAGCTTCCCGCCGACAGGGACCTACAATGAGCAGTTCTTC	CASSFPPTGTYNEQFF	.	TRBJ2-1	16	TRBD1	TRBV7-9
TGTGCCAGCAGCTTGCAGGGTGGAAGCTATGGCTACACCTTC	CASSLQGGSYGYTF	.	TRBJ1-2	14	.	TRBV5-4
TGTGCCAGCTCACTAGGGGTAATGGACACTGAAGCTTTCTTT	CASSLGVMDTEAFF	.	TRBJ1-1	14	.	TRBV18
TGTGCCAGTAGTAGCAGGGGGCAAAACTATGGCTACACCTTC	CASSSRGQNYGYTF	.	TRBJ1-2	14	TRBD1	TRBV19
TGTGCCAGCAGCGTAGGTGGGACAGGTTCCTACGAGCAGTACTTC	CASSVGGTGSYEQYF	.	TRBJ2-7	15	TRBD1	TRBV9
TGTGCCAGCAGGGGGGACAGCCAGCTCTATGGCTACACCTTC	CASRGDSQLYGYTF	.	TRBJ1-2	14	TRBD1	TRBV6-1
TGTGCCAGCAGCTGGGGACTAGCGGCGGTTATCGCCGGGGAGCTGTTTTTT	CASSWGLAAVIAGELFF	.	TRBJ2-2	17	TRBD2	TRBV7-9
TGCGCCAGCAGCTTTGGGACACTGAACACCGGGGAGCTGTTTTTT	CASSFGTLNTGELFF	.	TRBJ2-2	15	.	TRBV5-1
TGTGCCAGCAGTGAAGCGCGGGTTGAGACCCAGTACTTC	CASSEARVETQYF	.	TRBJ2-5	13	.	TRBV6-1
TGCAGCGTTGACAGGGCGGATACGCAGTATTTT	CSVDRADTQYF	.	TRBJ2-3	11	.	TRBV29-1
TGTGCCAGCAGCCCTAGGACAGCTTCCTACGAGCAGTACTTC	CASSPRTASYEQYF	.	TRBJ2-7	14	.	TRBV7-9
TGCAGCGTTTCTAGCGGGAGATTACAGACCCAGTACTTC	CSVSSGRLQTQYF	.	TRBJ2-5	13	TRBD2	TRBV29-1